Sequencing of this TCR beta chain was carried out in a study of CDR3 diversity in severe acne. This clonotype has a count of ten or more. V dropped 5 bases and J dropped 4; count of bases not matched to a gene: 13. This CDR3 is 17 amino acids long. Germline V gene sequence: CDR1 MDHEN, CDR2 SYDVKM. TCRdb analysed the PCR reads with MiXCR anew, one entry per CDR3 protein. Among around 85,000 distinct CDR3 sequences, approximately 49% were seen once, and the ten largest hold around a tenth. Sequenced: blood. The sequence derives from a male donor with severe acne vulgaris. This rearrangement joins TRBV28 to TRBJ2-3; 9 positions match TRBD1. The CDR3 protein is CASSTYRGRIYADTQYF. The CDR3 DNA is TGTGCCAGCAGTACCTACAGGGGGCGGATTTATGCAGATACGCAGTATTTT.